This T cell receptor (beta chain) was found in a study of T cells in Graves' hyperthyroidism and ophthalmopathy (dated by TCRdb to 2018 to 2020). A note on the overall study: Peripheral blood was sampled at the time of initial diagnosis, prior to any treatment. To identify TCR V-J signatures that set the groups apart, the researchers used a discovery cohort of 100 patients, made up of under 45 with Graves' ophthalmopathy and 57 with stable Graves' hyperthyroidism. Whether ophthalmopathy could be predicted prospectively was tested in an independent validation cohort made up of 18 hyperthyroidism patients plus 17 patients who later progressed to ophthalmopathy. For training and testing, the approximately 92 patients in the discovery cohort were randomly divided in a 7:3 ratio. Thyroid tissue and blood T-cell repertoires from about six Graves' hyperthyroidism patients were also compared in the study. Once sampling was done, hyperthyroidism patients were given methimazole at a starting dose of 30 mg daily, whereas ophthalmopathy patients were given high-dose intravenous methylprednisolone. The paper describes TCR Vbeta CDR3 sequencing of more than 120 peripheral blood samples, made up of fewer than 50 ophthalmopathy patients, over 70 hyperthyroidism patients and 17 progressor patients.

Graves' hyperthyroidism was defined as stable when no progression to ophthalmopathy occurred over 18 months of follow-up. Hyperthyroidism patients were newly diagnosed, had a disease duration of under 2 months, and were aged 18 to 65 years. The study excluded patients with uncontrolled infections, other autoimmune diseases, pregnancy or lactation. Diagnoses relied on clinical symptoms, serum thyroxine and TRAb, thyroid ultrasound and orbital computed tomography. PBMCs were isolated from approximately 10 ml of fresh peripheral blood by Ficoll-Paque density gradient centrifugation. Total RNA was extracted with Trizol reagent, and quality was checked on an Agilent 2100 Bioanalyzer. Its CDR3 holds 12 amino acids, cysteine through phenylalanine. Here the CDR3 DNA is all that survives: 36 bases in frame from base 1. For CDR1 and CDR2, the germline V gene lists SGHVS and FQNEAQ. The investigation overall reported the following: In validation, the model predicted progression to ophthalmopathy with approximately 71% sensitivity and approximately 72% specificity, a median of about 6.7 months before onset. Sample size was not statistically predetermined, and investigators were not blinded to group allocation. Most expanded thyroid clonotypes (frequency above 0.001) were also detected in blood, suggesting blood repertoires may reflect thyroid immune responses. A model built on a 13 V-J signature distinguished ophthalmopathy from stable hyperthyroidism, reaching 85% to 90% sensitivity and about 81% specificity in cross-validation and 80%/75% in testing.

The TCR beta CDR3 regions were amplified from the RNA transcripts. The TCR CDR3 was subjected to a first round of RT-PCR using the HTBI primer set and the Qiagen OneStep RT-PCR kit. Libraries were constructed in a second round of multiplex PCR, after which size selection and purification were carried out. Sequencing of the libraries was done on an Illumina HiSeq2000 using paired-end 100 bp reads. The source study handled its data this way. SOAPnuke was used to process the raw data, removing reads that contained adapters or uncalled bases, had a mean Phred below 15, or lacked an exact match to the constant primer or identifier. COPE v1.2.5 was used to merge the high-quality paired reads, and each unique nucleotide sequence was defined as a clonotype. MiTCR v1.1 was used to align clonotypes to the IMGT TRBV, TRBD and TRBJ reference segments. The analysis was restricted to V-J combinations with a frequency above 0.0001, which together covered about 99% of the repertoires. The TCS score was defined as the ratio of F50 (clonal expansion) to E x V (chaos), calculated using BLOSUM62-based TCRdist between CDR3 peptides within each V-J. Welch's t-statistics and random forest reduced 514 V-J features to around 14, which were used in a naive Bayes classifier (R e1071). TCRdb passed the public sequencing reads through fastp at Q25 and MiXCR, retaining productive beta sequences. Each CDR3 protein gets just one entry, which takes the most common genes and DNA from the rows behind it. These V and J calls derive from TCRdb rather than the authors' analysis. This sample has a few hundred thousand distinct CDR3 sequences in its table, and around 20% of those were observed once. The ten largest account for over 40% of the sample.

This clonotype showed up many times. The target of this receptor is not known. One junction end does not reproduce the germline sequence, and a read error may be involved. The sequence came from a woman in her fifties or sixties with Graves' hyperthyroidism. The chain uses TRBV7-8 and TRBJ2-7; TRBD1 is perhaps the D gene, given 5 matching bases. Source material: blood. The CDR3 is CASSLAWTQFDF. The DNA sequence is as follows: TGTGCCAGCAGCTTAGCCTGGACACAGTTTGACTTC.